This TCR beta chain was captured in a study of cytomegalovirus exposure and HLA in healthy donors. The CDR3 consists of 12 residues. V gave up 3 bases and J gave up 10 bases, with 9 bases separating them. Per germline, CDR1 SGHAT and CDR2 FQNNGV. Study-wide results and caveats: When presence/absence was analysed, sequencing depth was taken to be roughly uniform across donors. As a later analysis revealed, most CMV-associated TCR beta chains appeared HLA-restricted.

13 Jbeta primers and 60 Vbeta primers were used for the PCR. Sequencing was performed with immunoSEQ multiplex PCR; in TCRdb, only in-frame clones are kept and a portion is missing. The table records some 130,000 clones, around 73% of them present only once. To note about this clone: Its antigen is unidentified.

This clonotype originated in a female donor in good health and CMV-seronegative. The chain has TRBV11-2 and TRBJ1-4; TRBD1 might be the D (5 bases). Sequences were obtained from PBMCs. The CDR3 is CASSFSQGKLFF. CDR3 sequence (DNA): TGTGCCAGCAGCTTCAGCCAGGGAAAACTGTTTTTT.